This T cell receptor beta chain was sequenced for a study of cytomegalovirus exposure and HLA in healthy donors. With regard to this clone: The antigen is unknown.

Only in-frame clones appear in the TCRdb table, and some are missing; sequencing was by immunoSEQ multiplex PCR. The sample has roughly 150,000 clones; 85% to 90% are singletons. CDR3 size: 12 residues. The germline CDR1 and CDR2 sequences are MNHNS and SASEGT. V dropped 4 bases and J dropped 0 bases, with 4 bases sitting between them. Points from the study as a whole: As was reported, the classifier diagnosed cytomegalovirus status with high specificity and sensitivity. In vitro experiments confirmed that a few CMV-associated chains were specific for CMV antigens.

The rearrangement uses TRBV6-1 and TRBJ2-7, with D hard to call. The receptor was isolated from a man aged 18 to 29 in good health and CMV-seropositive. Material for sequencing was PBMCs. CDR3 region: CASSASSYEQYF. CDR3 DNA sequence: TGTGCCAGCAGTGCTAGCTCCTACGAGCAGTACTTC.